This T cell receptor beta chain was found in a study of shared clonotypes between healthy human individuals. Whole-study findings and limits: The expectation was that sequencing depth would affect clonotype sharing among donors.

This CDR3 spans 13 amino acids. V dropped 5 bases and J dropped 4 bases, with 12 bases sitting between them. CDR1 and CDR2 from the germline V gene are SGHRS and YFSETQ. All the donors were Caucasian adults who lived in Nashville, Tennessee. As for this clone: Its antigen is not identified.

Execution of the assay was at deep level. TCRdb's copy holds only in-frame clones and misses some; the assay was immunoSEQ multiplex PCR. The sample has more than 450,000 clones, approximately 85% seen once. This sequence was found in a woman aged 40 to 50 in good health. Some clones in this sample may be carry-over from other donors' samples. The genes are TRBV5-1 and TRBJ1-1, with D uncertain. Sequenced: PBMCs. This chain's CDR3 is CASSSVLGTEAFF. CDR3 DNA sequence: TGCGCCAGCAGTTCTGTTTTGGGCACTGAAGCTTTCTTT.